What follows are 14 T cell receptor beta chains derived from one specimen sequenced in a study of cytomegalovirus exposure and HLA in healthy donors. A multiplex PCR was run with 60 Vbeta primers and 13 Jbeta primers. Clones were read by immunoSEQ multiplex PCR, and TCRdb kept only the in-frame ones, dropping some. The repertoire holds about 180,000 clones, roughly 78% seen once, with about 2.1% in the top ten. Sequenced: PBMCs. All receptors derive from a woman in her twenties or thirties in good health and CMV-seronegative.

The rearrangement uses TRBV4-3 and TRBJ2-5; 12 bases map to TRBD2. Germline assignment: CDR1 LGHNA and CDR2 YSLEER. The CDR3 totals 16 residues. The junction had 3 bases not matched to a gene; V was cut back by 0 bases and J by 4 bases. Here the CDR3 DNA reads TGCGCCAGCAGCCAAGACCTAGCGGGGGGGCGAGAGACCCAGTACTTC. This translates into CASSQDLAGGRETQYF.

The gene calls are TRBV6-5 and TRBJ1-2; D is perhaps TRBD1 (6 bases). The germline gives CDR1 MNHEY, CDR2 SVGAGI. Trimming cost V 2 bases and J 5 bases, with 9 bases left between them. This CDR3 region has 13 residues. The CDR3 here is CASSYGGSYGYTF. CDR3 bases: TGTGCCAGCAGTTACGGGGGCTCGTATGGCTACACCTTC.

In DNA, the CDR3 is TGTGCCAGCAGCTTGGCCAGTTCCCCATATGGCTACACCTTC. It specifies CASSLASSPYGYTF. The genes are TRBV5-4 and TRBJ1-2; D is ambiguous. The CDR3 totals 14 residues. Germline CDR1 and CDR2: SGHNT and YYREEE (reference sequence). The V gene lost 0 bases and the J gene lost 5 bases, with 11 bases spanning the gap.

The J gene is TRBJ2-5, the V gene TRBV6-5, with D possibly being TRBD2 (7 bases). The CDR3 runs 15 residues. Germline V lookup: CDR1 MNHEY, CDR2 SVGAGI. Between the trimmed V and J ends, which lost 7 bases and 4 bases, there was a span of 19 bases. Here the CDR3 DNA reads TGTGCCAGCAATAGGGGGTGGGGGGGCGGAGAGACCCAGTACTTC. It encodes CASNRGWGGGETQYF.

The J gene is TRBJ2-3, the V gene TRBV11-3; 9 bases fit TRBD1. Germline CDR1 is SGHNT and CDR2 is YENEEA. Unmatched junction bases numbered 11, after V lost 8 bases and J lost 2 bases. This CDR3 has 16 amino acids. The DNA for the CDR3 is TGTGCCAGCTCATACGGGGACAGGGTTAACACAGATACGCAGTATTTT. Amino acid sequence: CASSYGDRVNTDTQYF.

The chain has TRBV15 and TRBJ1-2, with 9 bases that match TRBD1. CDR1 is LNHNV and CDR2 is YYDKDF in the germline V gene (reference sequence). J was trimmed by 2 bases and V by 3 bases; bases with no gene match: 7. The CDR3 is 16 amino acids. The CDR3 reads CATSRDRGGRNYGYTF. CDR3 nucleotide sequence: TGTGCCACCAGCAGGGACAGGGGAGGGAGAAACTATGGCTACACCTTC.

The chain uses TRBV6-5 and TRBJ2-7; maybe TRBD2 (6 bases). Germline CDR1 MNHEY, CDR2 SVGAGI. The V and J ends lost 8 bases and 0 bases respectively, with 14 bases between them. This CDR3 is built from 14 residues. CDR3 amino acids: CASGMAGNSYEQYF. The CDR3 coding sequence is TGTGCCAGCGGGATGGCGGGGAACTCCTACGAGCAGTACTTC.

This sequence joins TRBV6-5 and TRBJ2-7, with D possibly TRBD1 on 6 matching bases. Germline V CDR1 and CDR2: MNHEY, SVGAGI. Trimming took off 6 bases at V and 3 bases at J, with 9 bases between the two ends. The CDR3 is made up of 12 amino acids. The CDR3 is CASSGRGYEQYF. In DNA, the CDR3 is TGTGCCAGCAGCGGCAGGGGCTACGAGCAGTACTTC.

V gene TRBV6-4 combines with J gene TRBJ2-6; D is unresolved. V shed 0 bases and J shed 1 base, with 4 bases lying between them. The CDR3 loop spans 15 amino acids. In germline, CDR1 is MRHNA, CDR2 SNTAGT. This chain's CDR3 is CASSDSSSGANVLTF. CDR3 DNA: TGTGCCAGCAGTGACTCTAGTTCTGGGGCCAACGTCCTGACTTTC.

The chain combines TRBV11-2 with TRBJ2-7; 11 nucleotides agree with TRBD2. V was pared by 5 bases and J by 1 base, with 13 bases of the junction left unmatched. The CDR3 covers 18 residues. The germline gives CDR1 SGHAT, CDR2 FQNNGV. This CDR3 is CASSHTRASGGWSYEQYF. In DNA form, the CDR3 reads TGTGCCAGCAGCCACACGCGGGCTAGCGGGGGGTGGTCCTACGAGCAGTACTTC.

The J gene is TRBJ1-2, the V gene TRBV29-1; D might be TRBD1 (5 bases). V lost 0 bases and J lost 4, with 12 bases in between. The CDR3 has 14 residues. CDR1 is SQVTM, CDR2 ANQGSEA, per germline. As DNA, the CDR3 is TGCAGCGTTGAAGAGCCGACAGTGCTCTATGGCTACACCTTC. It specifies CSVEEPTVLYGYTF.

This chain connects TRBV19 to TRBJ1-5; D uncertain. This CDR3 contains 17 residues. Trimming removed 7 bases at V and 3 bases at J, with 22 bases between. Per the germline V gene, CDR1 is LNHDA and CDR2 is SQIVND (reference sequence). The CDR3 coding sequence is TGTGCCAGTACCATATCTAGTACACACCAACCCAATCAGCCCCAGCATTTT. Its translation: CASTISSTHQPNQPQHF.

The chain has TRBV5-1 and TRBJ2-5; TRBD1 matches at 10 bases. This CDR3 comprises 16 residues. Per the germline V gene, CDR1 is SGHRS and CDR2 is YFSETQ. V dropped 1 base and J dropped 5; count of bases not matched to a gene: 8. CDR3 region: CASSLSLGQGLETQYF. The DNA of the CDR3 is TGCGCCAGCAGCTTGAGTCTGGGACAGGGGTTGGAGACCCAGTACTTC.

This sequence joins TRBV11-2 and TRBJ2-5; perhaps TRBD1 as D (7 bases). The V gene's germline CDR1 is SGHAT and CDR2 FQNNGV. V gave up 1 base and J gave up 7 bases, with 13 bases separating them. The CDR3 has 14 residues. CDR3 nucleotides: TGTGCCAGCAGCTTAGGCAGGGGGGAACGGACCCAGTACTTC. Translation gives CASSLGRGERTQYF.